This T cell receptor (beta chain) was sequenced during a study of spatial heterogeneity in lung cancer. The overall study: There were consistently more beta-chain sequences detected than alpha-chain sequences.

Time point reported: sample taken at primary tumor resection. Researchers sequenced whole RNA taken from tumor, nontumor lung or frozen PBMC without sorting. Donors were over 70 untreated early-stage non-small cell lung cancer patients. The CDR3 spans 13 residues. Germline loops: CDR1 SGHVS, CDR2 FNYEAQ. V was trimmed by 3 bases and J by 7 bases, leaving 10 bases between them. TCRdb passed the 5' RACE reads through MiXCR, listing each CDR3 protein once. There are about 50,000 distinct CDR3 sequences in the sample; 7.5% to 8% occur only once, and around 13% lies in the top ten. The rearrangement links TRBV7-6 to TRBJ2-1; tentative D call: TRBD1 (5 bases). The TCR sequence derives from a female donor with early-stage non-small cell lung cancer. The sample consisted of PBMCs, taken at surgery. The CDR3 DNA is TGTGCCAGCAGCTTGCAAGGGGTTAATGAGCAGTTCTTC. Encoded protein: CASSLQGVNEQFF.